These T cell receptor beta chains were read from a single sample in a study of cytomegalovirus exposure and HLA in healthy donors. Assay used: immunoSEQ multiplex PCR; TCRdb lists only in-frame clones, some missing. Among under 150,000 clones listed, roughly 80% were seen once. The sample consisted of PBMCs. Every receptor here comes from a man aged 50-60 years in good health and CMV-seronegative. Both conserved end residues are part of each CDR3. The D gene is left open where the match is weak. Where a row states a size, it is once, few, many or the class of an expanded clone; other rows omit it.

abundance | j_gene | v_gene | d_gene | CDR3aa | CDR3nt
. | TRBJ2-6 | TRBV5-1 | . | CASSLFGVGLGGVSGANVLTF | TGCGCCAGCAGCTTGTTCGGTGTGGGACTCGGAGGGGTCTCTGGGGCCAACGTCCTGACTTTC
once | TRBJ1-2 | TRBV6-5 | TRBD1 | CASTTGLDYGYTF | TGTGCCAGCACGACAGGGCTTGACTATGGCTACACCTTC
. | TRBJ2-1 | TRBV11-2 | . | CASSLGGGANEQFF | TGTGCCAGCAGCTTAGGTGGCGGGGCCAATGAGCAGTTCTTC
few | TRBJ2-1 | TRBV7-9 | . | CASSLTTPAYNEQFF | TGTGCCAGCAGCTTAACGACACCCGCCTACAATGAGCAGTTCTTC
few | TRBJ2-7 | TRBV20-1 | . | CSARDSYEQYF | TGCAGTGCTAGGGACAGCTACGAGCAGTACTTC
few | TRBJ2-5 | TRBV4-3 | TRBD2 | CASSQDSSGTRETQYF | TGCGCCAGCAGCCAAGATTCTAGCGGGACGAGAGAGACCCAGTACTTC
. | TRBJ2-3 | TRBV7-2 | TRBD1 | CASRGGTDSTDTQYF | TGTGCCAGCAGGGGTGGGACAGATAGCACAGATACGCAGTATTTT
. | TRBJ1-2 | TRBV28 | . | CASGPPGGFYGYTF | TGTGCCAGCGGCCCTCCGGGGGGTTTCTATGGCTACACCTTC
. | TRBJ1-1 | TRBV28 | . | CASSFRSGWNTEAFF | TGTGCCAGCAGTTTTCGGTCGGGTTGGAACACTGAAGCTTTCTTT
. | TRBJ1-2 | TRBV7-2 | TRBD1 | CASSPTGQSFSYGYTF | TGTGCCAGCAGCCCGACGGGACAGAGCTTTTCCTATGGCTACACCTTC
. | TRBJ1-5 | TRBV18 | TRBD1 | CASSPPGGNSNQPQHF | TGTGCCAGCTCACCTCCAGGGGGAAATAGCAATCAGCCCCAGCATTTT
few | TRBJ1-1 | TRBV19 | . | CASSIKTGLNTEAFF | TGTGCCAGTAGTATTAAAACAGGTTTGAACACTGAAGCTTTCTTT
. | TRBJ2-5 | TRBV6-1 | . | CASSAIREETQYF | TGTGCCAGCAGTGCGATACGGGAGGAGACCCAGTACTTC
. | TRBJ2-1 | TRBV11-2 | TRBD2 | CASSPAGAYNEQFF | TGTGCCAGCAGCCCGGCGGGAGCCTACAATGAGCAGTTCTTC
. | TRBJ2-1 | TRBV29-1 | TRBD2 | CSVMFNGRYGNEQFF | TGCAGCGTTATGTTTAACGGGAGGTATGGGAATGAGCAGTTCTTC
. | TRBJ2-7 | TRBV7-2 | . | CASSHDRTSSYEQYF | TGTGCCAGCAGCCACGACAGGACGAGCTCCTACGAGCAGTACTTC
. | TRBJ1-2 | TRBV28 | . | CASSSGVAGLANYGYTF | TGTGCCAGCAGTTCCGGTGTGGCGGGACTGGCTAACTATGGCTACACCTTC
. | TRBJ1-6 | TRBV30 | . | CAWSPTQNSPLHF | TGTGCCTGGAGCCCTACCCAAAATTCACCCCTCCACTTT
. | TRBJ2-4 | TRBV9 | TRBD1 | CASSPKTGADIQYF | TGTGCCAGCAGCCCGAAGACAGGGGCCGACATTCAGTACTTC
. | TRBJ2-2 | TRBV27 | TRBD2 | CASSFVGGGTGELFF | TGTGCCAGCAGTTTTGTGGGCGGGGGCACCGGGGAGCTGTTTTTT
few | TRBJ2-6 | TRBV10-2 | . | CASTNKSAGANVLTF | TGCGCCAGCACTAATAAAAGTGCTGGGGCCAACGTCCTGACTTTC
once | TRBJ2-1 | TRBV27 | TRBD2 | CASSLLGAGVSNEQFF | TGTGCCAGCAGCCTGTTAGGAGCGGGAGTATCGAATGAGCAGTTCTTC
. | TRBJ1-1 | TRBV2 | TRBD1 | CASSEQGAPYTEAFF | TGTGCCAGCAGCGAACAGGGGGCCCCGTACACTGAAGCTTTCTTT
once | TRBJ2-3 | TRBV5-6 | . | CASSSFSGSTDTQYF | TGTGCCAGCAGCTCTTTTAGCGGAAGCACAGATACGCAGTATTTT
. | TRBJ2-7 | TRBV2 | . | CASSERGQPYEQYF | TGTGCCAGCAGTGAACGCGGACAGCCCTACGAGCAGTACTTC
. | TRBJ1-4 | TRBV2 | TRBD1 | CASKETGGTNEKLFF | TGTGCCAGCAAAGAGACAGGGGGCACTAATGAAAAACTGTTTTTT
. | TRBJ2-3 | TRBV27 | . | CASSAQGGSADTQYF | TGTGCCAGCAGTGCACAAGGGGGAAGTGCAGATACGCAGTATTTT
. | TRBJ2-1 | TRBV2 | TRBD2 | CASSPGLAGGSGTEQFF | TGTGCCAGCAGTCCGGGACTAGCGGGAGGGTCCGGTACTGAGCAGTTCTTC
few | TRBJ2-7 | TRBV28 | . | CASSRGEQYF | TGTGCCAGCAGCCGGGGGGAGCAGTACTTC
. | TRBJ1-2 | TRBV11-2 | . | CASSLGSGPNYGYTF | TGTGCCAGCAGCTTAGGATCAGGCCCTAACTATGGCTACACCTTC
. | TRBJ2-1 | TRBV9 | TRBD2 | CASSVVASGGEQFF | TGTGCCAGCAGCGTAGTGGCTAGCGGAGGGGAGCAGTTCTTC
. | TRBJ2-2 | TRBV10-3 | . | CATRQQKNTGELFF | TGTGCCACCCGACAGCAAAAGAACACCGGGGAGCTGTTTTTT
. | TRBJ1-1 | TRBV29-1 | . | CSVTFSGTEAFF | TGCAGCGTGACCTTTTCGGGCACTGAAGCTTTCTTT
. | TRBJ2-5 | TRBV2 | . | CASSVERETQYF | TGTGCCAGCAGTGTAGAGAGAGAGACCCAGTACTTC
. | TRBJ2-3 | TRBV15 | TRBD2 | CATSRGLAGSADTQYF | TGTGCCACCAGCAGAGGGCTAGCGGGGAGCGCAGATACGCAGTATTTT
few | TRBJ2-7 | TRBV5-1 | TRBD2 | CASSLRTSGYEQYF | TGCGCCAGCAGCTTGAGGACTAGCGGTTACGAGCAGTACTTC
. | TRBJ1-1 | TRBV6-6 | . | CASRRSVTRNTEAFF | TGTGCCAGCAGAAGGAGCGTCACACGGAACACTGAAGCTTTCTTT
. | TRBJ2-6 | TRBV5-8 | TRBD1 | CASSLQGAGANVLTF | TGTGCCAGCAGCTTGCAGGGGGCGGGGGCCAACGTCCTGACTTTC
. | TRBJ1-1 | TRBV2 | . | CASVRVNTEAFF | TGTGCCAGCGTCCGGGTGAACACTGAAGCTTTCTTT
few | TRBJ1-5 | TRBV9 | . | CASSSRDGSNQPQHF | TGTGCCAGCAGCTCTAGAGACGGGAGCAATCAGCCCCAGCATTTT
once | TRBJ2-3 | TRBV6-5 | TRBD2 | CASSLTSGDTQYF | TGTGCCAGCAGTCTGACTAGCGGAGATACGCAGTATTTT
. | TRBJ2-1 | TRBV10-2 | . | CASSDLATHNEQFF | TGCGCCAGCAGTGATCTAGCGACCCACAATGAGCAGTTCTTC
. | TRBJ2-7 | TRBV15 | . | CATSRDMSGRVPYEQYF | TGTGCCACCAGCAGAGATATGAGCGGGCGGGTTCCCTACGAGCAGTACTTC
few | TRBJ2-7 | TRBV7-2 | TRBD2 | CASSETSGRLEQYF | TGTGCCAGCAGCGAAACTAGCGGGAGACTCGAGCAGTACTTC
once | TRBJ1-5 | TRBV6-6 | . | CASSYSDTGGNQPQHF | TGTGCCAGCAGTTACTCGGACACTGGTGGCAATCAGCCCCAGCATTTT
. | TRBJ2-1 | TRBV5-1 | . | CASSLTDSSYNEQFF | TGCGCCAGCAGCTTGACAGATAGCTCCTACAATGAGCAGTTCTTC
few | TRBJ1-4 | TRBV4-1 | . | CASSQWQNEKLFF | TGCGCCAGCAGCCAATGGCAGAATGAAAAACTGTTTTTT
. | TRBJ1-1 | TRBV6-5 | . | CASSWRGRMNTEAFF | TGTGCCAGTTCGTGGAGGGGCAGAATGAACACTGAAGCTTTCTTT
. | TRBJ2-2 | TRBV9 | TRBD1 | CASSVEDRGTGELFF | TGTGCCAGCAGCGTAGAGGACAGGGGGACCGGGGAGCTGTTTTTT
. | TRBJ1-2 | TRBV7-2 | TRBD1 | CASSRAPGQQLVYGYTF | TGTGCCAGCAGCCGCGCCCCGGGACAGCAACTGGTCTATGGCTACACCTTC
. | TRBJ2-6 | TRBV5-1 | . | CASSGSGFSGANVLTF | TGCGCCAGCAGCGGGTCAGGGTTCTCTGGGGCCAACGTCCTGACTTTC
once | TRBJ1-1 | TRBV28 | . | CASRGLRAFF | TGTGCCAGCCGTGGACTCCGGGCTTTCTTT
. | TRBJ1-4 | TRBV28 | . | CASISLGRSNEKLFF | TGTGCCAGCATATCATTGGGCCGGTCTAATGAAAAACTGTTTTTT
. | TRBJ2-1 | TRBV11-3 | . | CASSLGRGGREQFF | TGTGCCAGCAGCTTAGGTAGGGGGGGCCGCGAGCAGTTCTTC
. | TRBJ1-1 | TRBV29-1 | . | CSVEAGGGTEAFF | TGCAGCGTTGAAGCGGGGGGGGGCACTGAAGCTTTCTTT
. | TRBJ2-6 | TRBV7-9 | . | CASSPGRRQGSPGANVLTF | TGTGCCAGCAGCCCAGGTAGACGGCAGGGGTCCCCTGGGGCCAACGTCCTGACTTTC
. | TRBJ2-3 | TRBV6-5 | TRBD2 | CATHLAGVGDTQYF | TGTGCCACCCATTTAGCGGGAGTGGGAGATACGCAGTATTTT
. | TRBJ1-2 | TRBV6-5 | TRBD1 | CASSQDRGNYGYTF | TGTGCCAGCAGTCAAGACAGGGGAAACTATGGCTACACCTTC
. | TRBJ2-1 | TRBV6-1 | . | CASTPTGGAKNEQFF | TGTGCCAGCACCCCAACCGGGGGAGCAAAAAATGAGCAGTTCTTC
. | TRBJ2-7 | TRBV7-2 | TRBD1 | CASSSAGTGILGEQYF | TGTGCCAGCAGCTCAGCAGGGACAGGGATTTTGGGCGAGCAGTACTTC